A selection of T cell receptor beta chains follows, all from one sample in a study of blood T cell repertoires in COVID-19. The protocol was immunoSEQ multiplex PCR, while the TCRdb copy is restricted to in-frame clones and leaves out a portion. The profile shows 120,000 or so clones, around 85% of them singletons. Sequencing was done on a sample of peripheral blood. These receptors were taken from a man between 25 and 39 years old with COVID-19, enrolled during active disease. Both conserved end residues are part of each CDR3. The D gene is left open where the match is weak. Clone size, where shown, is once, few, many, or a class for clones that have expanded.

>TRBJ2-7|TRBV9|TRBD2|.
CASSVGLAAIYEQYF
TGTGCCAGCAGCGTAGGACTAGCGGCCATCTACGAGCAGTACTTC
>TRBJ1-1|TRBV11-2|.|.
CASSRPTGKNTEAFF
TGTGCCAGCAGCCGACCGACAGGAAAGAACACTGAAGCTTTCTTT
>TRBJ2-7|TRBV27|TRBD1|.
CASSPLGTGGSNEQYF
TGTGCCAGCAGTCCGCTTGGGACAGGGGGCTCTAACGAGCAGTACTTC
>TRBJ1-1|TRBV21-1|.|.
CASRQGGTEAFF
TGTGCCAGCAGACAGGGGGGGACTGAAGCTTTCTTT
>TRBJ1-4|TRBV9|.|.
CASSAPGGANEKLFF
TGTGCCAGCAGCGCCCCCGGGGGTGCTAATGAAAAACTGTTTTTT
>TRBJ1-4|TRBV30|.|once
CAWSVLSVEKLFF
TGTGCCTGGAGTGTACTTTCCGTTGAAAAACTGTTTTTT
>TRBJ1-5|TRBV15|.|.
CATSRSRGGNQPQHF
TGTGCCACCAGCAGGAGCAGGGGAGGGAATCAGCCCCAGCATTTT
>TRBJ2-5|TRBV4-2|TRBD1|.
CASSQEGQGQETQYF
TGTGCCAGCAGCCAAGAGGGACAGGGACAAGAGACCCAGTACTTC
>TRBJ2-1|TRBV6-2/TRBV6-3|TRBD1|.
CASSYSKFLIRDRGKNEQFF
TGTGCCAGCAGTTACTCGAAGTTTCTTATTCGGGACAGGGGGAAAAATGAGCAGTTCTTC
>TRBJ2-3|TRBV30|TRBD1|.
CAWGRGQGATDTQYF
TGTGCCTGGGGACGGGGACAGGGGGCAACAGATACGCAGTATTTT
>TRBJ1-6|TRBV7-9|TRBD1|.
CASSLAGDRVYNSPLHF
TGTGCCAGCAGCTTAGCGGGGGACAGGGTGTATAATTCACCCCTCCACTTT
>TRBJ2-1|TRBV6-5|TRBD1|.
CASSDTGGPYNEQFF
TGTGCCAGCAGCGATACAGGGGGCCCCTACAATGAGCAGTTCTTC
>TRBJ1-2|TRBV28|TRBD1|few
CASSFRTGGAGYGYTF
TGTGCCAGCAGTTTCCGGACAGGGGGCGCGGGCTATGGCTACACCTTC
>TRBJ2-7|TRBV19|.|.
CASSNPNEQYF
TGTGCCAGTAGTAATCCCAACGAGCAGTACTTC
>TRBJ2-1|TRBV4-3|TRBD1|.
CASSQLQGAWNEQFF
TGCGCCAGCAGCCAACTACAGGGGGCCTGGAATGAGCAGTTCTTC
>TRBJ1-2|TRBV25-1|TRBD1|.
CASSLGQGTYGYTF
TGTGCCAGTTCCCTCGGACAGGGCACCTATGGCTACACCTTC
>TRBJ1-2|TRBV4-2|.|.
CASSQGVGRYGYTF
TGTGCCAGCAGCCAAGGTGTGGGCAGATATGGCTACACCTTC
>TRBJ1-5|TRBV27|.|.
CASSFTLGGNQPQHF
TGTGCCAGCAGTTTCACACTGGGAGGCAATCAGCCCCAGCATTTT
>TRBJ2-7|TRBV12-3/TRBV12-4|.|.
CASMSGKYEQYF
TGTGCCAGCATGTCCGGGAAATACGAGCAGTACTTC
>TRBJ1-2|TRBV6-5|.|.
CASTNFNYGYTF
TGTGCCAGCACAAATTTTAACTATGGCTACACCTTC
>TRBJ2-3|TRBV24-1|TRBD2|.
CATSDLKGSGSGTDTQYF
TGTGCCACCAGTGATTTGAAGGGTAGCGGGAGTGGGACAGATACGCAGTATTTT
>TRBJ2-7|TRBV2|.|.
CASRLQYSDEQYF
TGTGCCAGCCGGCTACAGTACTCGGACGAGCAGTACTTC
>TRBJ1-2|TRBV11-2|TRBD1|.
CASSSTYRGPPYGYTF
TGTGCCAGCAGCTCAACCTACAGGGGGCCCCCCTATGGCTACACCTTC
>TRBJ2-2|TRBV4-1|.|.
CASSQIADSSTGELFF
TGCGCCAGCAGCCAGATCGCGGACAGTTCTACCGGGGAGCTGTTTTTT
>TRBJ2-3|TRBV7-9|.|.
CASSLLGGAADTQYF
TGTGCCAGCAGCTTGTTAGGGGGGGCAGCAGATACGCAGTATTTT
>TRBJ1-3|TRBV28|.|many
CASQGILSGNTIYF
TGTGCCAGCCAGGGAATCCTCTCTGGAAACACCATATATTTT
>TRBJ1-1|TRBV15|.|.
CATSRDGGRTEAFF
TGTGCCACCAGCAGAGATGGGGGGAGGACTGAAGCTTTCTTT
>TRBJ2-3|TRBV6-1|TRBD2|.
CASSEVAGGFHSTDTQYF
TGTGCCAGCAGTGAGGTCGCGGGGGGGTTTCATAGCACAGATACGCAGTATTTT
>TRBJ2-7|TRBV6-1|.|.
CASSGLYEQYF
TGTGCCAGCAGTGGACTCTACGAGCAGTACTTC
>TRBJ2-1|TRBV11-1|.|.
CASSTTTRSSYNEQFF
TGTGCCAGCAGCACTACGACCCGGAGCTCCTACAATGAGCAGTTCTTC
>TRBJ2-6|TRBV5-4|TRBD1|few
CASSYGQVLSGANVLTF
TGTGCCAGCAGTTATGGACAGGTTCTCTCTGGGGCCAACGTCCTGACTTTC
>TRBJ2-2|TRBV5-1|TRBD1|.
CASTQDRVRGELFF
TGCGCCAGCACTCAGGACAGGGTTCGAGGGGAGCTGTTTTTT
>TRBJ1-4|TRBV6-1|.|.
CASRPTRGLDEKLFF
TGTGCCAGCAGGCCGACGAGGGGGTTAGATGAAAAACTGTTTTTT
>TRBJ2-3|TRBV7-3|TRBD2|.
CASSVSGGADTQYF
TGTGCCAGCAGTGTCAGCGGGGGGGCAGATACGCAGTATTTT
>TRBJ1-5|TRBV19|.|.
CASSATDFSNQPQHF
TGTGCCAGTAGTGCCACGGACTTCAGCAATCAGCCCCAGCATTTT
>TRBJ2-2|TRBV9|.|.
CASSVAPTGELFF
TGTGCCAGCAGCGTAGCTCCGACCGGGGAGCTGTTTTTT
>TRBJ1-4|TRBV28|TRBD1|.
CASSLGGQGASYEKLFF
TGTGCCAGCAGTTTAGGCGGCCAGGGGGCTAGTTATGAAAAACTGTTTTTT
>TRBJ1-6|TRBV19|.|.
CASSIQAGNSPLHF
TGTGCCAGTAGTATCCAGGCGGGCAATTCACCCCTCCACTTT
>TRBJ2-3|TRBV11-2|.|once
CASSLGARGPTDTQYF
TGTGCCAGCAGCTTAGGGGCGCGAGGGCCCACAGATACGCAGTATTTT
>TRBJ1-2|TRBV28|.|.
CASSLRSYGYTF
TGTGCCAGCAGTTTGCGGTCCTATGGCTACACCTTC